Below, 15 T cell receptor beta chains from the same sample are listed, as sequenced in a study of T cell responses to AZD1222 COVID-19 vaccine. Some clones are missing from TCRdb's copy, which holds only in-frame ones; the method was immunoSEQ multiplex PCR. The sample yields some 150,000 clones, around nine tenths seen once. Material: peripheral blood, obtained on day 0 of AZD1222 vaccination. All receptors derive from an adult in good health.

The chain has TRBV4-3 and TRBJ2-1; TRBD2 aligns across 12 bases. V was clipped by 3 bases and J by 8 bases; unmatched bases: 8. In germline, CDR1 is LGHNA, CDR2 YSLEER. This CDR3 has 16 residues. The CDR3 loop is CASSQGPSGGAYEQFF. CDR3 DNA: TGCGCCAGCAGCCAGGGGCCTAGCGGGGGGGCTTATGAGCAGTTCTTC.

The CDR3 protein is CASSRTGGETQYF. DNA of the CDR3: TGTGCCAGCAGTCGGACAGGGGGGGAGACCCAGTACTTC. The genes are TRBV28 and TRBJ2-5, with 10 bases lining up with TRBD1. Germline V CDR1 and CDR2: MDHEN, SYDVKM. The junction had 2 bases not matched to a gene; V was cut back by 5 bases and J by 5 bases. The CDR3 contains 13 residues.

This chain uses TRBV18 with TRBJ2-3; a possible D gene is TRBD1 (6 bases). CDR3 length: 13 amino acids. V was trimmed by 3 bases and J by 4 bases, leaving 8 bases between them. Germline values: CDR1 KGHSH, CDR2 LQKENI. CDR3 in DNA: TGTGCCAGCTCACCCCCAGGGGCAGATACGCAGTATTTT. It yields the protein CASSPPGADTQYF.

The chain couples TRBV18 to TRBJ1-6; a possible D gene is TRBD1 (6 bases). Germline CDR1 is KGHSH and CDR2 is LQKENI. The V gene lost 6 bases and the J gene lost 9 bases, with 18 bases spanning the gap. The CDR3 runs to 15 residues. For the CDR3, the DNA is TGTGCCAGCTCCCCTACGGCAGGGGACGGTTCACCCCTCCACTTT. It is translated as CASSPTAGDGSPLHF.

This chain links TRBV2 with TRBJ2-7, with no clear D. Germline-derived CDR1 and CDR2 are SNHLY and FYNNEI. V shed 8 bases and J shed 2 bases, with 7 bases lying between them. This CDR3 comprises 11 residues. CDR3 bases: TGTGCCAGCGGGCTACCCTACGAGCAGTACTTC. This gives the protein CASGLPYEQYF.

The chain couples TRBV28 to TRBJ1-1; a possible D gene is TRBD1 (6 bases). Germline V lookup: CDR1 MDHEN, CDR2 SYDVKM. This CDR3 has 14 residues. V was clipped by 3 bases and J by 4 bases, with 12 bases between them. CDR3 protein: CASSLNRVGTEAFF. CDR3 coding DNA: TGTGCCAGCAGTTTGAACAGGGTAGGCACTGAAGCTTTCTTT.

This chain links TRBV13 with TRBJ2-7; D gene unclear. The CDR3 sequence is 14 residues long. Germline V gene sequence: CDR1 PRHDT, CDR2 FYEKMQ (reference sequence). V gave up 5 bases and J gave up 6 bases, with 17 bases separating them. The CDR3, as DNA: TGTGCCAGCAGCCCCCGGTGGACGCAGACCGAGCAGTACTTC. Translated, it gives CASSPRWTQTEQYF.

V gene TRBV28 combines with J gene TRBJ1-2; the D gene is possibly TRBD1 (6 bases). The germline CDR1 and CDR2 sequences are MDHEN and SYDVKM. The CDR3 length is 14 residues. Trimming shortened V by 2 bases and J by 4 bases, and 11 bases separated the two germline ends. The CDR3 is CASSLIGGSYGYTF. The CDR3 nucleotides read TGTGCCAGCAGTTTAATAGGGGGGAGCTATGGCTACACCTTC.

The chain uses TRBV7-6 and TRBJ2-3; 10 nucleotides line up with TRBD2. There are 16 residues in the CDR3. CDR1 is SGHVS, CDR2 FNYEAQ, per germline. V gave up 2 bases and J gave up 1 base; unmatched junction bases: 3. In DNA, the CDR3 is TGTGCCAGCAGCTTATTAACTAGCGGGGGCACAGATACGCAGTATTTT. The encoded protein is CASSLLTSGGTDTQYF. The full variable domain, in which reference TRBV7-6 and TRBJ2-3 provide the parts outside the CDR3, is GAGVSQSPRYKVTKRGQDVALRCDPISGHVSLYWYRQALGQGPEFLTYFNYEAQQDKSGLPNDRFSAERPEGSISTLTIQRTEQRDSAMYRCASSLLTSGGTDTQYFGPGTRLTVL.

J is TRBJ1-1 and V is TRBV2, with 7 nucleotides matching TRBD1. Germline V CDR1 and CDR2: SNHLY, FYNNEI. The CDR3 sequence is 15 residues long. V lost 4 bases, J lost 4 bases, and 9 bases stayed unmatched. The CDR3, as DNA: TGTGCCAGCAGTGGAGAACAGGGGTATAGCACTGAAGCTTTCTTT. Translating it yields CASSGEQGYSTEAFF.

The chain recombines TRBV4-3 with TRBJ1-2, with a tentative D call TRBD1 (6 bases). In germline, CDR1 is LGHNA, CDR2 YSLEER. V lost 5 bases, J lost 4 bases, and 14 bases lay in between. The CDR3 is made up of 14 amino acids. CDR3 region: CASSSSGDSYGYTF. DNA for the CDR3: TGCGCCAGCAGCAGTTCAGGGGACTCCTATGGCTACACCTTC.

The rearrangement uses TRBV9 and TRBJ1-1; D perhaps matches TRBD1 (5 bases). The germline gives CDR1 SGDLS, CDR2 YYNGEE. This CDR3 is built from 13 residues. The germline V and J ends were trimmed by 5 bases and 1 base, with 9 bases remaining between them. The CDR3 protein is CASRPRGNTEAFF. The DNA of the CDR3 is TGTGCCAGCAGACCTAGGGGGAACACTGAAGCTTTCTTT.

This chain links TRBV18 with TRBJ1-1; D unresolved. Trimming stripped 3 bases from V and 4 bases from J, with 12 bases between. This CDR3 is 14 amino acids long. Looked up from germline, CDR1 is KGHSH and CDR2 is LQKENI. CDR3 DNA: TGTGCCAGCTCACCGACCGCTGGCGGCACTGAAGCTTTCTTT. It yields the protein CASSPTAGGTEAFF.

The chain carries TRBV4-3 and TRBJ1-1; perhaps TRBD1 as D (5 bases). The CDR3 loop spans 14 amino acids. Trimming took 3 bases from V and 6 from J, leaving 14 bases between them. The germline CDR1 and CDR2 sequences are LGHNA and YSLEER. CDR3 in amino acids: CASSHLGVAAEAFF. CDR3 coding DNA: TGCGCCAGCAGCCACCTAGGGGTGGCTGCTGAAGCTTTCTTT.

The chain uses TRBV7-6 and TRBJ1-1; no clear D. CDR3 length: 16 amino acids. V lost 7 bases to trimming and J lost 1 base, with 19 bases between them. Germline CDR1 reads SGHVS; CDR2 reads FNYEAQ. CDR3 sequence reads: CASIPGGVRENTEAFF. The CDR3 nucleotides are TGTGCCAGCATCCCAGGCGGGGTACGGGAGAACACTGAAGCTTTCTTT.